The 27 T cell receptor beta chains listed next were all sequenced from one sample in a study of blood T cell repertoires in COVID-19. Libraries were prepared by immunoSEQ multiplex PCR; TCRdb keeps only in-frame clonotypes and omits some of them. The sample shows 350,000 to 400,000 clones, approximately 90% of them seen only once. The source material was PBMCs or T cells enriched from blood (not recorded which). Receptors were obtained from a woman aged 40-49 years who had been exposed to COVID-19.

The chain links TRBV19 to TRBJ1-2, with a possible D match to TRBD1 (5 bases). With 3 bases removed from V and 5 bases from J, the gap between germline ends came to 16 bases. The CDR3 has 15 residues. Germline V gives CDR1 LNHDA, CDR2 SQIVND (reference sequence). In nucleotides, the CDR3 is TGTGCCAGTAGTATTTCAAGGGGTAACACTTATGGCTACACCTTC. This encodes CASSISRGNTYGYTF.

V and J are TRBV7-3 and TRBJ1-2; TRBD1 matches at 8 bases. Losses at the gene ends were 5 bases for V and 4 bases for J; bases not matched to a gene: 3. The germline CDR1 and CDR2 sequences are SGHTA and FQGTGA. The CDR3 has 13 amino acids. The CDR3 sequence is CASSLDRGYGYTF. In DNA, the CDR3 is TGTGCCAGCAGCCTTGACAGGGGCTATGGCTACACCTTC.

This clone was picked up many times. The chain uses TRBV15 and TRBJ2-1; no clear D gene. The germline V gene encodes CDR1 LNHNV and CDR2 YYDKDF (reference sequence). Trimming shortened V by 0 bases and J by 5 bases, and 11 bases separated the two germline ends. This CDR3 comprises 15 residues. This CDR3 is CATSRERQSNNEQFF. The CDR3 DNA sequence: TGTGCCACCAGCAGAGAGAGGCAGTCCAACAATGAGCAGTTCTTC.

The chain employs TRBV30 and TRBJ1-1; possible D gene TRBD1, 5 bases. The CDR3 loop spans 16 amino acids. Trimming removed 3 bases at V and 0 bases at J, with 17 bases between. Germline V gene data show CDR1 as GTSNPN and CDR2 as SVGIG (reference sequence). CDR3 protein: CAWRPGGAHMNTEAFF. The CDR3 DNA reads as TGTGCCTGGAGGCCCGGAGGGGCGCATATGAACACTGAAGCTTTCTTT.

This chain connects TRBV5-1 to TRBJ1-2; no definite D call. V lost 3 bases, J lost 0 bases, and 9 bases lay in between. Germline assignment: CDR1 SGHRS and CDR2 YFSETQ. This CDR3 has 14 residues. The CDR3 region has the DNA TGCGCCAGCAGCTCGAGAGAGGCTAACTATGGCTACACCTTC. This codes for CASSSREANYGYTF.

The rearrangement uses TRBV12-3 or TRBV12-4 and TRBJ1-5; TRBD1 might be the D (6 bases). V lost 4 bases, J lost 7 bases, and 11 bases lay in between. The CDR3 runs to 13 residues. CDR3 DNA: TGTGCCAGCAGTTCTCAACAGGGCCAGCCCCAGCATTTT. Translation: CASSSQQGQPQHF.

The rearrangement joins TRBV7-9 to TRBJ2-4; 9 nucleotides match TRBD1. CDR1 is SEHNR, CDR2 FQNEAQ, per germline (reference sequence). V dropped 5 bases and J dropped 12; count of bases not matched to a gene: 8. The CDR3 has 13 amino acids. This chain's CDR3 is CASSTGTGMGQYF. CDR3 sequence (DNA): TGTGCCAGCAGCACCGGGACAGGGATGGGTCAGTACTTC.

This rearrangement joins TRBV7-9 to TRBJ1-2; 9 bases are a match to TRBD1. Looked up from germline, CDR1 is SEHNR and CDR2 is FQNEAQ (reference sequence). The CDR3 sequence is 16 residues long. The J segment lost 0 bases and the V segment lost 3 bases, leaving 5 bases of the junction unmatched. CDR3 residues: CASSFRTGVANYGYTF. The CDR3 nucleotides are TGTGCCAGCAGCTTTCGGACAGGGGTCGCTAACTATGGCTACACCTTC.

The chain carries TRBV13 and TRBJ2-2; 7 bases map to TRBD1. V shed 8 bases, J shed 1 base, and the junction held 7 bases outside the gene matches. CDR1 PRHDT and CDR2 FYEKMQ come from the germline V gene (reference sequence). This CDR3 contains 15 residues. CDR3 loop: CASGRDRVNTGELFF. DNA of the CDR3: TGTGCCAGCGGAAGAGACAGGGTGAACACCGGGGAGCTGTTTTTT. Using reference TRBV13 and TRBJ2-2 for the parts outside the CDR3, the full variable domain is AAGVIQSPRHLIKEKRETATLKCYPIPRHDTVYWYQQGPGQDPQFLISFYEKMQSDKGSIPDRFSAQQFSDYHSELNMSSLELGDSALYFCASGRDRVNTGELFFGEGSRLTVL.

The rearrangement joins TRBV5-4 to TRBJ2-1; the match to TRBD2 covers 8 bases. This CDR3 has 15 residues. With V trimmed by 0 bases and J by 6 bases, 5 bases remained unmatched. CDR1 SGHNT and CDR2 YYREEE come from the germline V gene (reference sequence). The CDR3 region is CASSLGGGPVNEQFF. CDR3 coding DNA: TGTGCCAGCAGCTTGGGCGGGGGGCCTGTCAATGAGCAGTTCTTC.

This clone was picked up one time. The chain links TRBV2 to TRBJ2-1, with a possible D match to TRBD1 (5 bases). V gave up 3 bases and J gave up 3 bases, with 6 bases separating them. The CDR3 is 13 amino acids. CDR1 and CDR2 (germline): SNHLY, FYNNEI. The CDR3 region has the DNA TGTGCCAGCAGTGACGACAGCTACAATGAGCAGTTCTTC. Residues: CASSDDSYNEQFF. Variable domain in full (rest from reference TRBV2 and TRBJ2-1): EPEVTQTPSHQVTQMGQEVILRCVPISNHLYFYWYRQILGQKVEFLVSFYNNEISEKSEIFDDQFSVERPDGSNFTLKIRSTKLEDSAMYFCASSDDSYNEQFFGPGTRLTVL.

The chain links TRBV5-8 to TRBJ1-6; D is unclear. The germline CDR1 and CDR2 sequences are SGHTS and YDEGEE. Trimming pared 4 bases from V and 6 bases from J, leaving 14 bases between. The CDR3 contains 15 residues. CDR3 DNA sequence: TGTGCCAGCAGCCGCCGAACAGCTATTAATTCACCCCTCCACTTT. Its translation: CASSRRTAINSPLHF.

The chain uses TRBV14 and TRBJ2-1, with TRBD1 identical over 12 bases. CDR1 is SGHDN, CDR2 FVKESK, per germline. V shed 4 bases and J 9 bases; nucleotides not matched to a gene: 10. The CDR3 runs to 16 residues. The CDR3 DNA follows: TGTGCCAGCAGCCGACCGGGACAGGGGGCGCGGGGTGAGCAGTTCTTC. This translates into CASSRPGQGARGEQFF.

V usage is TRBV4-1 and J usage is TRBJ1-1; maybe TRBD1 (6 bases). This CDR3 region has 15 residues. V shed 7 bases and J shed 0 bases, with 15 bases lying between them. The germline CDR1 and CDR2 sequences are MGHRA and YSYEKL. The CDR3 DNA follows: TGCGCCAGCACCGTCCAAACAGGGATGAACACTGAAGCTTTCTTT. It codes for CASTVQTGMNTEAFF.

V usage is TRBV6-5 and J usage is TRBJ1-1; D unresolved. CDR1 is MNHEY and CDR2 is SVGAGI in the germline V gene. The CDR3 covers 13 residues. V lost 3 bases and J lost 5, with 10 bases in between. The CDR3, as DNA: TGTGCCAGCAGTTATGAGACAACAACTGAAGCTTTCTTT. It yields the protein CASSYETTTEAFF.

This clone is a singleton in its sample. The chain combines TRBV3-1 (or the pseudogene TRBV3-2) with TRBJ1-2, with 8 bases matching TRBD1. The CDR3 is made up of 16 amino acids. Trimming removed 5 bases from V and 7 bases from J; junction bases left unmatched: 15. Germline assignment: CDR1 LGHDT and CDR2 YNNKEL (reference sequence). The CDR3 spells CASSSYLQQGVGGYTF. The CDR3 DNA sequence: TGTGCCAGCAGCTCTTACCTACAACAGGGGGTTGGTGGCTACACCTTC.

This clone has a single count. This chain uses TRBV5-1 with TRBJ1-4; 7 positions match TRBD1. This CDR3 comprises 16 residues. Germline trimming cut 4 bases from V and 5 bases from J; bases unmatched to any gene: 11. The V gene's germline CDR1 is SGHRS and CDR2 YFSETQ. CDR3 nucleotides: TGCGCCAGCAGCCCCCAGGGGGTTAGGACAAATGAAAAACTGTTTTTT. Translated: CASSPQGVRTNEKLFF.

This clone has just one count. This chain connects TRBV6-5 to TRBJ2-7; D is possibly TRBD1 (5 bases). Looked up from germline, CDR1 is MNHEY and CDR2 is SVGAGI. Trimming removed 8 bases from V and 2 bases from J, with 16 bases in between. The CDR3 extends over 14 amino acids. The CDR3, as DNA: TGTGCCAGCCCCCGGACACTTCCCCCCTACGAGCAGTACTTC. It yields the protein CASPRTLPPYEQYF.

The V call is TRBV30, the J call TRBJ2-7, with no clear D. The germline gives CDR1 GTSNPN, CDR2 SVGIG (reference sequence). Trimming shortened V by 1 base and J by 3 bases, and 13 bases separated the two germline ends. This CDR3 region has 14 residues. In DNA form, the CDR3 reads TGTGCCTGGAGTGGCGGCCCCGTAATCTACGAGCAGTACTTC. It is translated as CAWSGGPVIYEQYF.

This chain connects TRBV7-6 to TRBJ2-7; TRBD1 is a possible D gene (6 bases). V gave up 3 bases and J gave up 6 bases, with 12 bases separating them. This CDR3 region has 13 residues. Germline CDR1 and CDR2: SGHVS and FNYEAQ. The CDR3 DNA is TGTGCCAGCAGCTTGGGGGCCCCCCGCGAGCAGTACTTC. This codes for CASSLGAPREQYF.

About this clone itself: The identical CDR3 is also encoded by other nucleotide sequences in the sample. The chain is built from TRBV29-1 and TRBJ1-2; no reliable D call. The V end was cut by 4 bases, the J end by 5 bases, with 11 bases between. The CDR3 is made up of 12 amino acids. Germline V gene lookup returns CDR1 SQVTM and CDR2 ANQGSEA. The CDR3 region is CSVGEAPYGYTF. The CDR3 DNA sequence: TGCAGCGTTGGGGAGGCCCCTTATGGCTACACCTTC.

The rearrangement links TRBV7-2 to TRBJ1-5, with D uncertain. The germline gives CDR1 SGHTA, CDR2 FQGNSA. This CDR3 contains 15 residues. The V end lost 5 bases, the J end lost 4 bases, and 15 bases lay between the germline ends. The CDR3 DNA reads as TGTGCCAGCAGCCTAGGGTCCGGGGTGAATCAGCCCCAGCATTTT. Its protein is CASSLGSGVNQPQHF. Supplemented by reference TRBV7-2 and TRBJ1-5, the full variable domain reads GAGVSQSPSNKVTEKGKDVELRCDPISGHTALYWYRQSLGQGLEFLIYFQGNSAPDKSGLPSDRFSAERTGGSVSTLTIQRTQQEDSAVYLCASSLGSGVNQPQHFGDGTRLSIL.

As concerns this clone: The sample carries other DNA sequences with the same CDR3. The CDR3 region is CASSGTSGNNEQFF. The CDR3 DNA reads as TGTGCCAGCAGCGGGACTAGCGGTAACAATGAGCAGTTCTTC. This chain connects TRBV9 to TRBJ2-1, with 10 bases aligning to TRBD2. The CDR3 has 14 residues. CDR1 and CDR2 from the germline V gene are SGDLS and YYNGEE. With 3 bases clipped from V and 5 bases from J, the junction kept 2 bases outside the gene matches.

The chain has TRBV5-1 and TRBJ2-5, with 8 bases identical to TRBD1. J was trimmed by 4 bases and V by 4 bases; bases with no gene match: 3. Looked up from germline, CDR1 is SGHRS and CDR2 is YFSETQ. The CDR3 contains 13 residues. The CDR3 sequence: CASSTGQGETQYF. The CDR3, as DNA: TGCGCCAGCAGCACCGGACAGGGAGAGACCCAGTACTTC.

The chain carries TRBV6-5 and TRBJ1-1, with TRBD1 as a possible D gene (5 bases). V was pared by 6 bases and J by 6 bases, with 14 bases between. The CDR3 is 13 amino acids. In germline, CDR1 is MNHEY, CDR2 SVGAGI. CDR3 amino acids: CASRPDRSAEAFF. The DNA for the CDR3 is TGTGCCAGCAGACCCGACAGATCTGCTGAAGCTTTCTTT.

The chain employs TRBV15 and TRBJ2-5; D unresolved. CDR1 and CDR2 from the germline V gene are LNHNV and YYDKDF (reference sequence). The CDR3 has 13 amino acids. V shed 0 bases and J shed 5 bases, with 7 bases lying between them. This CDR3 reads CATSRDRSETQYF. The CDR3 nucleotides are TGTGCCACCAGCAGAGACAGGTCGGAGACCCAGTACTTC.

The rearrangement links TRBV2 to TRBJ2-3; TRBD2 aligns across 9 bases. Germline V gene lookup returns CDR1 SNHLY and CDR2 FYNNEI. The junction had 2 bases not matched to a gene; V was cut back by 2 bases and J by 2 bases. CDR3 length equals 15 residues. The CDR3 region is CASSETSGFTDTQYF. In DNA, the CDR3 is TGTGCCAGCAGTGAAACTAGCGGGTTCACAGATACGCAGTATTTT.